Each of the 14 T cell receptor beta chains below was sequenced from the same sample in a study of T cells in Graves' hyperthyroidism and ophthalmopathy. Amplification of TCR beta CDR3 regions used RNA as the template. HTBI primers were the set used in a first-round RT-PCR of the TCR CDR3. Each CDR3 protein gets one entry after TCRdb re-called the multiplex PCR reads with MiXCR. This sample carries a few hundred thousand distinct CDR3 sequences, about a sixth of them seen once, and the ten largest clones take under 8%. The source material was blood. Receptors were obtained from a woman aged 30 to 39 with Graves' hyperthyroidism.

This clonotype has ten or more counts. The chain has TRBV3-1 and TRBJ2-5; D call uncertain. Between the trimmed V and J ends, which lost 7 bases and 2 bases, there was a span of 11 bases. This CDR3 is 13 amino acids long. Germline V CDR1 and CDR2: LGHDT, YNNKEL (reference sequence). The CDR3 loop reads CASKLLDQETQYF. The DNA for the CDR3 is TGTGCCAGCAAACTCTTAGATCAAGAGACCCAGTACTTC.

This clonotype showed up many times. The J gene is TRBJ2-1, the V gene TRBV12-3 or TRBV12-4; 11 bases match TRBD1. The ends lost 5 bases at V and 4 bases at J; junction bases unmatched: 4. This CDR3 spans 15 amino acids. CDR3 amino acids: CASSRGTGGYNEQFF. In DNA form, the CDR3 reads TGTGCCAGCAGTCGGGGGACAGGGGGTTACAATGAGCAGTTCTTC.

This clonotype appeared many times. This chain joins TRBV27 and TRBJ1-6; D gene ambiguous. The CDR3 is made up of 13 amino acids. Trimming removed 2 bases from V and 7 bases from J, with 6 bases in between. Germline V gives CDR1 MNHEY, CDR2 SMNVEV (reference sequence). CDR3 DNA sequence: TGTGCCAGCAGTTTAGCCGTCAATTCACCCCTCCACTTT. It codes for CASSLAVNSPLHF.

This clonotype has only a few counts. The chain employs TRBV15 and TRBJ2-7; 10 bases map to TRBD2. There are 15 residues in the CDR3. Trimming took 5 bases from V and 2 from J; bases not matched to a gene: 6. Germline values: CDR1 LNHNV, CDR2 YYDKDF (reference sequence). In nucleotides, the CDR3 is TGTGCCACCAGCGGCCTACTAGCGGGACCCTACGAGCAGTACTTC. Translation: CATSGLLAGPYEQYF.

This clonotype was recorded many times. The CDR3 protein is CSARATSGGYNEQFF. The DNA for the CDR3 is TGCAGTGCTAGGGCCACTAGCGGGGGATACAATGAGCAGTTCTTC. This chain joins TRBV20-1 and TRBJ2-1; the match to TRBD2 covers 11 bases. The CDR3 has 15 amino acids. V lost 3 bases, J lost 4 bases, and 5 bases stayed unmatched. The germline CDR1 and CDR2 sequences are DFQATT and SNEGSKA (reference sequence).

This clonotype was found a few times. The rearrangement uses TRBV5-5 and TRBJ1-6, with D uncertain. Germline V gene sequence: CDR1 SGHKS, CDR2 YYEKEE (reference sequence). The CDR3 spans 16 residues. Trimming removed 3 bases at V and 0 bases at J, with 10 bases between. DNA for the CDR3: TGTGCCAGCAGCTCCCAATATAGCTCCTATAATTCACCCCTCCACTTT. Its protein is CASSSQYSSYNSPLHF.

This clonotype has at least ten counts. The chain uses TRBV3-1 and TRBJ2-3, with TRBD2 as a possible D gene (5 bases). This CDR3 spans 15 amino acids. Germline V lookup: CDR1 LGHDT, CDR2 YNNKEL (reference sequence). Between the trimmed V and J ends, which lost 1 base and 5 bases, there was a span of 13 bases. DNA of the CDR3: TGTGCCAGCAGCCAAGGGGGAGTGGCGGGAGATACGCAGTATTTT. Its protein is CASSQGGVAGDTQYF.

This clonotype was observed a few times. This chain uses TRBV12-5 with TRBJ2-1; TRBD1 is a possible D gene (6 bases). CDR1 and CDR2 from the germline V gene are LGHNT and FRNRAP. Trimming removed 0 bases from V and 3 bases from J, with 18 bases in between. The CDR3 sequence is 18 residues long. CDR3 sequence (DNA): TGTGCTAGTGGTTTGGTAGTTGTAGAAGGCAGGGGCTACAATGAGCAGTTCTTC. As protein: CASGLVVVEGRGYNEQFF.

Ten or more counts support this clonotype. The chain uses TRBV11-2 and TRBJ2-5; D unclear. The V end lost 3 bases, the J end lost 5 bases, and 10 bases lay between the germline ends. This CDR3 is built from 13 residues. CDR1 is SGHAT, CDR2 FQNNGV, per germline. The chain's CDR3 is CASSFYSQETQYF. CDR3 nucleotides: TGTGCCAGCAGCTTTTACAGTCAGGAGACCCAGTACTTC. The full variable domain, its missing parts supplied by reference TRBV11-2 and TRBJ2-5, is EAGVAQSPRYKIIEKRQSVAFWCNPISGHATLYWYQQILGQGPKLLIQFQNNGVVDDSQLPKDRFSAERLKGVDSTLKIQPAKLEDSAVYLCASSFYSQETQYFGPGTRLLVL.

The CDR3 sequence: CASSLDRAGANVLTF. The CDR3 DNA is TGTGCCAGCAGCTTGGACAGGGCTGGGGCCAACGTCCTGACTTTC. The rearrangement links TRBV5-6 to TRBJ2-6; possible D gene TRBD1, 6 bases. The CDR3 is 15 residues long. V lost 0 bases to trimming and J lost 2 bases, with 6 bases between them. Germline CDR1 reads SGHDT; CDR2 reads YYEEEE. The variable domain in full, with the rest retrieved from reference TRBV5-6 and TRBJ2-6, is DAGVTQSPTHLIKTRGQQVTLRCSPKSGHDTVSWYQQALGQGPQFIFQYYEEEERQRGNFPDRFSGHQFPNYSSELNVNALLLGDSALYLCASSLDRAGANVLTFGAGSRLTVL.

Ten or more counts support this clonotype. V is TRBV29-1 and J is TRBJ1-1; no reliable D call. This CDR3 has 13 amino acids. Germline CDR1 SQVTM, CDR2 ANQGSEA. With 6 bases removed from V and 3 bases from J, the gap between germline ends came to 14 bases. In DNA, the CDR3 is TGCAGCGTCATAACCGACATGTACACTGAAGCTTTCTTT. Translating it yields CSVITDMYTEAFF.

This clonotype was detected many times. The chain combines TRBV11-2 with TRBJ2-7; TRBD2 might be the D (6 bases). Germline-derived CDR1 and CDR2 are SGHAT and FQNNGV. With 3 bases removed from V and 7 bases from J, the gap between germline ends came to 19 bases. The CDR3 covers 15 residues. In DNA, the CDR3 is TGTGCCAGCAGCTTGATACGGAGGGGAAAGGGGGAGCAGTACTTC. Its protein is CASSLIRRGKGEQYF.

This clonotype showed up many times. The chain joins TRBV11-2 to TRBJ1-2; 8 nucleotides line up with TRBD1. Per the germline V gene, CDR1 is SGHAT and CDR2 is FQNNGV. The trim removed 2 bases at V and 4 bases at J, leaving 12 bases unmatched. CDR3 length equals 17 residues. The CDR3 loop is CASSLNGFRQGRYGYTF. In nucleotides, the CDR3 is TGTGCCAGCAGCTTAAACGGTTTTAGACAGGGGCGCTATGGCTACACCTTC.

This chain connects TRBV7-2 to TRBJ2-7; TRBD2 matches 7 bases. V lost 3 bases to trimming and J lost 2 bases; unmatched junction nucleotides: 7. The germline gives CDR1 SGHTA, CDR2 FQGNSA. This CDR3 is 15 amino acids long. The CDR3 reads CASSLNSGGTYEQYF. CDR3 coding DNA: TGTGCCAGCAGCTTGAACTCCGGGGGGACCTACGAGCAGTACTTC.